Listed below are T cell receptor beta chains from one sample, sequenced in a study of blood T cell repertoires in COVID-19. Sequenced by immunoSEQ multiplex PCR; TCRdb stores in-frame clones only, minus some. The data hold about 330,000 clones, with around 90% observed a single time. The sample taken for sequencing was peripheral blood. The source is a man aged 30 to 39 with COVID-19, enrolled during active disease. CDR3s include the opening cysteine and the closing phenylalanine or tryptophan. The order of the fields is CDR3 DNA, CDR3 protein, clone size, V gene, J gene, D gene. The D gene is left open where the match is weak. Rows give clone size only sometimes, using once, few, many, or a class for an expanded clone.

CDR3nt: TGTGCCAGCAGGAACAGGTTTGTGAACACTGAAGCTTTCTTT
CDR3aa: CASRNRFVNTEAFF
abundance: NA
v_gene: TRBV2
j_gene: TRBJ1-1
d_gene: NA

CDR3nt: TGTGCCAGCAGCTCCTGGACAGGGGATAGCTATGGCTACACCTTC
CDR3aa: CASSSWTGDSYGYTF
abundance: NA
v_gene: TRBV5-6
j_gene: TRBJ1-2
d_gene: TRBD1

CDR3nt: TGTGCCTGGAGTGTGGGAGGGTCGAACACTGAAGCTTTCTTT
CDR3aa: CAWSVGGSNTEAFF
abundance: NA
v_gene: TRBV30
j_gene: TRBJ1-1
d_gene: NA

CDR3nt: TGTGCCAGCAGTTCCTATGGACAGGGTGGTTGGGCCCATGAGCAGTTCTTC
CDR3aa: CASSSYGQGGWAHEQFF
abundance: NA
v_gene: TRBV28
j_gene: TRBJ2-1
d_gene: TRBD1

CDR3nt: TGTGCCACCAGTTGGACAGGAACCGTGGGGCAGTTCTTC
CDR3aa: CATSWTGTVGQFF
abundance: NA
v_gene: TRBV24-1
j_gene: TRBJ2-1
d_gene: TRBD1

CDR3nt: TGTGCCAGCAGTTATACCGGGACTAGCGGGAGTAACGAGCAGTACTTC
CDR3aa: CASSYTGTSGSNEQYF
abundance: NA
v_gene: TRBV6-6
j_gene: TRBJ2-7
d_gene: TRBD2

CDR3nt: TGTGCCAGCAGCCCCGCCGGTAATGGAAACACCATATATTTT
CDR3aa: CASSPAGNGNTIYF
abundance: NA
v_gene: TRBV7-9
j_gene: TRBJ1-3
d_gene: NA

CDR3nt: TGCAGTGCTAGTCCGGGACAGGGGACCTCCTCCTACGAGCAGTACTTC
CDR3aa: CSASPGQGTSSYEQYF
abundance: NA
v_gene: TRBV20-1
j_gene: TRBJ2-7
d_gene: TRBD1

CDR3nt: TGTGCCAGCAGCTTAGTGGAGGTTTCCTACGAGCAGTACTTC
CDR3aa: CASSLVEVSYEQYF
abundance: NA
v_gene: TRBV7-8
j_gene: TRBJ2-7
d_gene: NA

CDR3nt: TGTGCCAGTAGTATTATGGGGACAGGGGCCTCCTACGAGCAGTACTTC
CDR3aa: CASSIMGTGASYEQYF
abundance: NA
v_gene: TRBV19
j_gene: TRBJ2-7
d_gene: TRBD1

CDR3nt: TGTGCCAGCTCACCTCAGGGTGGGTCGAACACCGGGGAGCTGTTTTTT
CDR3aa: CASSPQGGSNTGELFF
abundance: NA
v_gene: TRBV18
j_gene: TRBJ2-2
d_gene: NA

CDR3nt: TGTGCCAGCAGTTTTGACAGGGCGGGTGGCTACACCTTC
CDR3aa: CASSFDRAGGYTF
abundance: NA
v_gene: TRBV12-3/TRBV12-4
j_gene: TRBJ1-2
d_gene: TRBD1

CDR3nt: TGTGCCAGCAGCTTAGCTCAACAGGGGGGAGGCTATGGCTACACCTTC
CDR3aa: CASSLAQQGGGYGYTF
abundance: NA
v_gene: TRBV7-2
j_gene: TRBJ1-2
d_gene: TRBD1

CDR3nt: TGCGCCAGCAGCCAAGGGACGGCAGGGTCCTACGAGCAGTACTTC
CDR3aa: CASSQGTAGSYEQYF
abundance: NA
v_gene: TRBV4-1
j_gene: TRBJ2-7
d_gene: NA

CDR3nt: TGTGCCAGCAGCTCACCGCCCGGGACTAGCGGGGGGGCGAATGAGCAGTTCTTC
CDR3aa: CASSSPPGTSGGANEQFF
abundance: NA
v_gene: TRBV7-2
j_gene: TRBJ2-1
d_gene: TRBD2

CDR3nt: TGCAGCGTTGAAGATGGGAGACTAGCATCCGGGGAGCTGTTTTTT
CDR3aa: CSVEDGRLASGELFF
abundance: once
v_gene: TRBV29-1
j_gene: TRBJ2-2
d_gene: TRBD2

CDR3nt: TGTGCCAGCTCACCACGGGACAGGGAGGGCGGCTACACCTTC
CDR3aa: CASSPRDREGGYTF
abundance: NA
v_gene: TRBV18
j_gene: TRBJ1-2
d_gene: TRBD1

CDR3nt: TGTGCCAGCAGCTTGGGAGGGGGCGGCAAGAACTATGGCTACACCTTC
CDR3aa: CASSLGGGGKNYGYTF
abundance: NA
v_gene: TRBV5-4
j_gene: TRBJ1-2
d_gene: TRBD1

CDR3nt: TGTGCCAGTAGTTCCTACGGGACAAACACTGAAGCTTTCTTT
CDR3aa: CASSSYGTNTEAFF
abundance: NA
v_gene: TRBV19
j_gene: TRBJ1-1
d_gene: NA

CDR3nt: TGTGCCAGCAGCTCCCCCGGACAGGCCTATGGCTACACCTTC
CDR3aa: CASSSPGQAYGYTF
abundance: NA
v_gene: TRBV7-9
j_gene: TRBJ1-2
d_gene: TRBD1

CDR3nt: TGTGCCACCAGCGAACGAAGAGACACCTACAATGAGCAGTTCTTC
CDR3aa: CATSERRDTYNEQFF
abundance: NA
v_gene: TRBV15
j_gene: TRBJ2-1
d_gene: NA

CDR3nt: TGTGCCAGCAGCGAATATAGGAGTGCTGGGGCCAACGTCCTGACTTTC
CDR3aa: CASSEYRSAGANVLTF
abundance: NA
v_gene: TRBV7-2
j_gene: TRBJ2-6
d_gene: NA

CDR3nt: TGTGCCAGCAGCTTGGGGACTATGAGCAATGAGCAGTTCTTC
CDR3aa: CASSLGTMSNEQFF
abundance: NA
v_gene: TRBV5-6
j_gene: TRBJ2-1
d_gene: NA

CDR3nt: TGTGCCAGCAGTTCCAGGACAGTCGGCAAAAACATTCAGTACTTC
CDR3aa: CASSSRTVGKNIQYF
abundance: NA
v_gene: TRBV6-5
j_gene: TRBJ2-4
d_gene: NA

CDR3nt: TGCAGCGTGGTAATAGATAGCAATCAGCCCCAGCATTTT
CDR3aa: CSVVIDSNQPQHF
abundance: NA
v_gene: TRBV29-1
j_gene: TRBJ1-5
d_gene: NA

CDR3nt: TGTGCCAGCAGTTTTATCGGGGGGTCCTCCTACGAGCAGTACTTC
CDR3aa: CASSFIGGSSYEQYF
abundance: NA
v_gene: TRBV27
j_gene: TRBJ2-7
d_gene: TRBD2

CDR3nt: TGTGCCAGCAGCTTTCCCTCTCGGGGCGGGGCCTACGAGCAGTACTTC
CDR3aa: CASSFPSRGGAYEQYF
abundance: once
v_gene: TRBV7-6
j_gene: TRBJ2-7
d_gene: NA

CDR3nt: TGTGCCAGCAGCGCGGAGGGACAGCTATATCAGCCCCAGCATTTT
CDR3aa: CASSAEGQLYQPQHF
abundance: NA
v_gene: TRBV7-9
j_gene: TRBJ1-5
d_gene: TRBD1

CDR3nt: TGTGCCAGCTCCCGGTCTAACACTGAAGCTTTCTTT
CDR3aa: CASSRSNTEAFF
abundance: NA
v_gene: TRBV3-1/TRBV3-2
j_gene: TRBJ1-1
d_gene: NA

CDR3nt: TGTGCCAGCAGTGAAAATGGTGGAGTGGATGAGCAGTTCTTC
CDR3aa: CASSENGGVDEQFF
abundance: NA
v_gene: TRBV25-1
j_gene: TRBJ2-1
d_gene: NA

CDR3nt: TGTGCCAGCAGTTTTTTGGCGGGAGTAGGAGAGACCCAGTACTTC
CDR3aa: CASSFLAGVGETQYF
abundance: NA
v_gene: TRBV27
j_gene: TRBJ2-5
d_gene: TRBD2

CDR3nt: TGTGCCAGCAGTGAATTGTCGTCTCCTGGGGCCAACGTCCTGACTTTC
CDR3aa: CASSELSSPGANVLTF
abundance: NA
v_gene: TRBV25-1
j_gene: TRBJ2-6
d_gene: NA

CDR3nt: TGTGCCAGCAGTTACGGGACAGGTTTTTATGGCTACACCTTC
CDR3aa: CASSYGTGFYGYTF
abundance: NA
v_gene: TRBV6-6
j_gene: TRBJ1-2
d_gene: TRBD1

CDR3nt: TGCGCCAGCAGCTTGATCGTCGAGTCCGAGCAGTACTTC
CDR3aa: CASSLIVESEQYF
abundance: NA
v_gene: TRBV5-1
j_gene: TRBJ2-7
d_gene: NA

CDR3nt: TGTGCCAGCAGTGAACGTGGAAACACCATATATTTT
CDR3aa: CASSERGNTIYF
abundance: NA
v_gene: TRBV2
j_gene: TRBJ1-3
d_gene: NA

CDR3nt: TGTGCCTGGAGCGGGGGACTAGCGGGTGGCACAGATACGCAGTATTTT
CDR3aa: CAWSGGLAGGTDTQYF
abundance: NA
v_gene: TRBV30
j_gene: TRBJ2-3
d_gene: TRBD2

CDR3nt: TGTGCCATCACCAGGGGGAAGAATTCACCCCTCCACTTT
CDR3aa: CAITRGKNSPLHF
abundance: many
v_gene: TRBV10-3
j_gene: TRBJ1-6
d_gene: TRBD1

CDR3nt: TGCGCCAGCAGCCAAGTTTTTCTGGACAGTCGCTCTGGAAACACCATATATTTT
CDR3aa: CASSQVFLDSRSGNTIYF
abundance: NA
v_gene: TRBV4-3
j_gene: TRBJ1-3
d_gene: NA

CDR3nt: TGTGCCAGTACCAAGGGGGTAAGTGTAGGCGTTCAGCCCCAGCATTTT
CDR3aa: CASTKGVSVGVQPQHF
abundance: few
v_gene: TRBV19
j_gene: TRBJ1-5
d_gene: NA

CDR3nt: TGTGCCACCTTAGGGACTGAGACAGGGCTCTCTGAAGCTTTCTTT
CDR3aa: CATLGTETGLSEAFF
abundance: NA
v_gene: TRBV6-6
j_gene: TRBJ1-1
d_gene: TRBD1